This TCR beta chain derives from a study of cytomegalovirus exposure and HLA in healthy donors. General study results and limits: One variant, a missense change in DCLRE1C, was linked in a later analysis to TCR beta V- and J-gene trimming. Excluded were some V segments that proved indistinguishable, including TRBV6-2 and TRBV6-3. TCR association rates varied by HLA locus in a later analysis, with DRB1 highest and HLA-C lowest. Immune exposure information comprised only CMV serostatus.

This CDR3 spans 13 amino acids. Germline CDR1 and CDR2: SGHNT and YYREEE (reference sequence). Trimming pared 3 bases from V and 7 bases from J, leaving 11 bases between. This clone appeared a single time. Its antigen is still unknown. A multiplex PCR was run with 60 Vbeta primers and 13 Jbeta primers. Method: immunoSEQ multiplex PCR; TCRdb's copy keeps in-frame clones and lacks some. The sample lists 100,000 to 150,000 clones, roughly 80% seen once, with 4% in the top ten. The clonotype comes from a man between 18 and 29 years old in good health and CMV-seropositive. The chain has TRBV5-4 and TRBJ2-1, with a tentative D call TRBD2 (5 bases). The sequenced sample consisted of PBMCs. CDR3 DNA: TGTGCCAGCAGCTCAGGACTCCGGAATGAGCAGTTCTTC. Residues: CASSSGLRNEQFF.